This T cell receptor beta chain was identified in a study of monozygotic twins with inflammatory bowel disease. TCRdb re-called the 5' RACE reads; every CDR3 protein appears as one record, without DNA. This repertoire comprises 170,000 or so distinct CDR3 sequences; its ten largest clones make up around 7%. Per the germline V gene, CDR1 is LNHDA and CDR2 is SQIVND (reference sequence). The CDR3 length is 15 residues. The chain carries TRBV19 and TRBJ2-7; the TRBD2 assignment by TCRdb is unverifiable without DNA. Sample: blood. This sequence was found in a human donor with ulcerative colitis or Crohn's disease, or a healthy co-twin of an affected twin (not recorded which). CDR3 amino acids: CASSTLAGVAYEQYF.